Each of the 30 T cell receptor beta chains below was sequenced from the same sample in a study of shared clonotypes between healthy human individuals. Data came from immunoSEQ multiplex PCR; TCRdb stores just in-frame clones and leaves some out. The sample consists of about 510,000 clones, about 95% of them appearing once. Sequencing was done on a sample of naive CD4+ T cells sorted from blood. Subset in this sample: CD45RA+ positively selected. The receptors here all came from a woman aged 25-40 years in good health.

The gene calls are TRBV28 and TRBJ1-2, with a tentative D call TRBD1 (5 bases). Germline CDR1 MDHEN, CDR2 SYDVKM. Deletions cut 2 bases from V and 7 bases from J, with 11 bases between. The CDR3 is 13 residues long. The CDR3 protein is CASSLDAGLGYTF. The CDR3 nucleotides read TGTGCCAGCAGTTTAGATGCAGGGCTTGGCTACACCTTC.

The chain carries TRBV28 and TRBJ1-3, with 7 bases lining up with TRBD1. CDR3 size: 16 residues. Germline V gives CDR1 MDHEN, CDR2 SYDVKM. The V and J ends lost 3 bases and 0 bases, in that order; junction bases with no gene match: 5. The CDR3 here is CASSLWTGDSGNTIYF. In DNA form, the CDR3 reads TGTGCCAGCAGTTTGTGGACAGGAGACTCTGGAAACACCATATATTTT.

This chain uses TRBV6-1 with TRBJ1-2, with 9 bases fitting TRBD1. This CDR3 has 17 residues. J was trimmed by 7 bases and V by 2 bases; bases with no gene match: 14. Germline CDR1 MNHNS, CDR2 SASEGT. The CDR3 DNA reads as TGTGCCAGCAGTGAAATGTTAGCTGCCGGACAGGGGACTGGCTACACCTTC. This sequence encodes CASSEMLAAGQGTGYTF.

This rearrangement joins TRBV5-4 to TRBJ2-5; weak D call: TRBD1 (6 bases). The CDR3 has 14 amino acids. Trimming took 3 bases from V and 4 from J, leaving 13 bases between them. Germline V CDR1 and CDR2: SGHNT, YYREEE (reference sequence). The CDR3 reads CASSSVQGTETQYF. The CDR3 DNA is TGTGCCAGCAGCTCGGTACAGGGTACAGAGACCCAGTACTTC.

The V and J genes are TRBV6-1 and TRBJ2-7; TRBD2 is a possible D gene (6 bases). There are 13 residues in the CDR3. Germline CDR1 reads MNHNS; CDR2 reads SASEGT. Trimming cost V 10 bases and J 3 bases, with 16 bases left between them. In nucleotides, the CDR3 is TGTGCCACAGCTTGGGACTCATTCTACGAGCAGTACTTC. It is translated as CATAWDSFYEQYF.

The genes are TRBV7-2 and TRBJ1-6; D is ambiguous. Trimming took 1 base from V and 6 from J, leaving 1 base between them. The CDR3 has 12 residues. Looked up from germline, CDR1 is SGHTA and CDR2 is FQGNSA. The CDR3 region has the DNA TGTGCCAGCAGCTTAGTTAATTCACCCCTCCACTTT. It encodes CASSLVNSPLHF.

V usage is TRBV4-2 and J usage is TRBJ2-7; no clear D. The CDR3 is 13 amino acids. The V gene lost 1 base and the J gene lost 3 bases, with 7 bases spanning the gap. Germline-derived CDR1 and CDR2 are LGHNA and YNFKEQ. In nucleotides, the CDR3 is TGTGCCAGCAGCCAAGGCGGATTCTACGAGCAGTACTTC. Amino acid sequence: CASSQGGFYEQYF.

This CDR3 is CASSEPEGELFF. CDR3 bases: TGCGCCAGCAGTGAGCCCGAAGGGGAGCTGTTTTTT. The V call is TRBV10-1, the J call TRBJ2-2; D unclear. Germline V gene data show CDR1 as WNHNN and CDR2 as SYGVQD (reference sequence). Trimming pared 2 bases from V and 8 bases from J, leaving 6 bases between. This CDR3 is built from 12 residues.

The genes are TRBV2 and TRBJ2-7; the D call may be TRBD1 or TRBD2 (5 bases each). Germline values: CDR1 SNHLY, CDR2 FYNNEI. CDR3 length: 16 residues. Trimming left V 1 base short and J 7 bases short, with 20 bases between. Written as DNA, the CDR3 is TGTGCCAGCAGTGAAGATAACCGGGAACAACCAGGGGAGCAGTACTTC. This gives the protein CASSEDNREQPGEQYF.

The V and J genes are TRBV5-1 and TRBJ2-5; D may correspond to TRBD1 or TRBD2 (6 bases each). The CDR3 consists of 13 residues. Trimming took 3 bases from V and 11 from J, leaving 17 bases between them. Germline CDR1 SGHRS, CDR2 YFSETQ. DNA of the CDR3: TGCGCCAGCAGCTCAAATACGGAGGGGGAGCAGTACTTC. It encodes CASSSNTEGEQYF.

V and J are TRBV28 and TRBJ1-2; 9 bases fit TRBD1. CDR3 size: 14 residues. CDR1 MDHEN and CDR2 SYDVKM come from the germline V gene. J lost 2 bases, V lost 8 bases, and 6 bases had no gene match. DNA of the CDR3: TGTGCCAGCCGGGAAGGGACAGGGAACTATGGCTACACCTTC. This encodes CASREGTGNYGYTF.

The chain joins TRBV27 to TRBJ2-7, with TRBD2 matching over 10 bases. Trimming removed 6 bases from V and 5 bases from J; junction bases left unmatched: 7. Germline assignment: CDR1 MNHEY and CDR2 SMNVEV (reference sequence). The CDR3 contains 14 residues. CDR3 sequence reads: CASRPGTSAHEQYF. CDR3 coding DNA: TGTGCCAGCAGACCCGGGACTAGCGCCCACGAGCAGTACTTC.

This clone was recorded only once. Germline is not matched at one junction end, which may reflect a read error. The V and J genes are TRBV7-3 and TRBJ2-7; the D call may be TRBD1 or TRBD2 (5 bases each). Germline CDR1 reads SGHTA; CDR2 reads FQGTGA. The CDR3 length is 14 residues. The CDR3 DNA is TGCGCCAGCAGCCGGATAGTAGGGGAGTACGAGCAGTACTTC. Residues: CASSRIVGEYEQYF.

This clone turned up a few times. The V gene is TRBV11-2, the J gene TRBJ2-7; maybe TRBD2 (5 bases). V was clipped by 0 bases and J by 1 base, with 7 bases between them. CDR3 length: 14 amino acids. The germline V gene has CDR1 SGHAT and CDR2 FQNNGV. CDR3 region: CASSLDQRSYEQYF. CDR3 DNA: TGTGCCAGCAGCTTAGATCAGCGGTCCTACGAGCAGTACTTC.

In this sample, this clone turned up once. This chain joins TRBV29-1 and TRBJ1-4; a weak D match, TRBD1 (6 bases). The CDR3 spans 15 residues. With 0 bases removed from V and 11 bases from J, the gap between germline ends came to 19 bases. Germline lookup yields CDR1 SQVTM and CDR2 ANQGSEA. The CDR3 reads CSVEDGSLRRGKLFF. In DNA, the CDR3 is TGCAGCGTTGAAGATGGGAGCCTCAGGAGGGGGAAACTGTTTTTT.

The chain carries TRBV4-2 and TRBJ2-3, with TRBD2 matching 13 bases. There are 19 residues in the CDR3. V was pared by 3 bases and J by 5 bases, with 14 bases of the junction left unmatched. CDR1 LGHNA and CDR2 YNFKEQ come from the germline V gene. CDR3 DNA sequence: TGTGCCAGCAGCCAGACCCCCGGACTAGCGGGAGCTGGGATAGATACGCAGTATTTT. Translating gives CASSQTPGLAGAGIDTQYF.

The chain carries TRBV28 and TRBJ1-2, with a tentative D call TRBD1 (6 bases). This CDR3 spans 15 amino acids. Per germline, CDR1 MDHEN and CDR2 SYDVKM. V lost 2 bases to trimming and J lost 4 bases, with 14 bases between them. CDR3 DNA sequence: TGTGCCAGCAGTTTAAGGTTCAGGGGCTTCTATGGCTACACCTTC. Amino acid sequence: CASSLRFRGFYGYTF.

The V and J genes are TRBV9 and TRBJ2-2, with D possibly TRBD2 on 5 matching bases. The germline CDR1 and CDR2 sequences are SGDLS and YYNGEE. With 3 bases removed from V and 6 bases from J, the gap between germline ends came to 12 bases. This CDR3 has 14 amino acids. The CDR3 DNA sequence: TGTGCCAGCAGCGGGGCCGGGGTCCCCGGGGAGCTGTTTTTT. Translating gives CASSGAGVPGELFF.

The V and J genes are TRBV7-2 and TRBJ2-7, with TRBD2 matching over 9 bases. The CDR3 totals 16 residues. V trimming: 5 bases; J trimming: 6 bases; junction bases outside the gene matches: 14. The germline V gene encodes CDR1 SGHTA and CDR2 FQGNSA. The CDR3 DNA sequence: TGTGCCAGCAGCACACGCATAGCGGGAGATTGGCGCGAGCAGTACTTC. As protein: CASSTRIAGDWREQYF.

CDR3 DNA sequence: TGCGCCAGCAGCTTGAGGTCGGCCGCAACTGGGGCCAACGTCCTGACTTTC. Protein: CASSLRSAATGANVLTF. V is TRBV5-1 and J is TRBJ2-6; no reliable D call. The CDR3 is 17 residues long. Trimming took 1 base from V and 2 from J, leaving 13 bases between them. Per the germline V gene, CDR1 is SGHRS and CDR2 is YFSETQ.

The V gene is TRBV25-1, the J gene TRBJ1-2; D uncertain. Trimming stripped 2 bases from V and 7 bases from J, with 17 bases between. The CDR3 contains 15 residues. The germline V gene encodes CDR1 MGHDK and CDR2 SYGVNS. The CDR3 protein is CASSEDSRTLVGYTF. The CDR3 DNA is TGTGCCAGCAGTGAAGACTCCAGGACGCTGGTTGGCTACACCTTC.

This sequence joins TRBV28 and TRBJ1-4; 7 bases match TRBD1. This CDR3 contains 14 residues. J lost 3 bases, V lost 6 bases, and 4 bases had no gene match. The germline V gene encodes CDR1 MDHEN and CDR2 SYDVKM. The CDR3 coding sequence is TGTGCCAGCAGAAGGGACAGCCCTAATGAAAAACTGTTTTTT. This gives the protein CASRRDSPNEKLFF.

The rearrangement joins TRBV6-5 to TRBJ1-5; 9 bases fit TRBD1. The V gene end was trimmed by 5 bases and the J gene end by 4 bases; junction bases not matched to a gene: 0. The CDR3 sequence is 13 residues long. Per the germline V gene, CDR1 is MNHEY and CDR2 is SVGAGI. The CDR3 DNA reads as TGTGCCAGCAGTGGGACAGGGAATCAGCCCCAGCATTTT. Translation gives CASSGTGNQPQHF.

CDR3 in amino acids: CASSPRTSGSSAYEQYF. The CDR3 DNA reads as TGTGCCAGCTCACCCCGGACTAGCGGGAGTTCGGCCTACGAGCAGTACTTC. The rearrangement links TRBV18 to TRBJ2-7; 13 bases agree with TRBD2. This CDR3 has 17 residues. V was clipped by 3 bases and J by 2 bases; unmatched bases: 7. CDR1 is KGHSH and CDR2 is LQKENI in the germline V gene.

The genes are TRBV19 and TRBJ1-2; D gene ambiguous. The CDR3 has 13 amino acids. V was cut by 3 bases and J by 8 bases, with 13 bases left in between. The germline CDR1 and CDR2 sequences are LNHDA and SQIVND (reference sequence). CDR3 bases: TGTGCCAGTAGTATGGTAGGGTACCAAGGCTACACCTTC. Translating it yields CASSMVGYQGYTF.

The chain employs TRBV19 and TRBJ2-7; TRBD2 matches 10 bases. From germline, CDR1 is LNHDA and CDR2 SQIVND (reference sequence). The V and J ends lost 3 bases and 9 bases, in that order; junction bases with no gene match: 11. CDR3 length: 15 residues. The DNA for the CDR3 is TGTGCCAGTAGTATCGGACTAGCGGTGCTAAGCGGGCAGTACTTC. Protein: CASSIGLAVLSGQYF.

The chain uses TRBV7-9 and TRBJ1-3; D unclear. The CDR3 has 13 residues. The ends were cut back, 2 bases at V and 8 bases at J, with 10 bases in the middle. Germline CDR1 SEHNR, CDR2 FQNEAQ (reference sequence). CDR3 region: CASSLSGKYTIYF. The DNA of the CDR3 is TGTGCCAGCAGCTTATCCGGGAAGTACACCATATATTTT. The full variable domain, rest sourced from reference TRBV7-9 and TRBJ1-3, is DTGVSQNPRHKITKRGQNVTFRCDPISEHNRLYWYRQTLGQGPEFLTYFQNEAQLEKSRLLSDRFSAERPKGSFSTLEIQRTEQGDSAMYLCASSLSGKYTIYFGEGSWLTVV.

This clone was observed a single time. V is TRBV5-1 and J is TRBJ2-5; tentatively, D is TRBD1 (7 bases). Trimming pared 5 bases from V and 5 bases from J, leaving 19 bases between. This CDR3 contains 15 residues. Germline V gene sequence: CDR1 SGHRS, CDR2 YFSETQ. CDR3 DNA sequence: TGCGCCAGCAGTATCGCGGGACAGTCAGGGGAGACCCAGTACTTC. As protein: CASSIAGQSGETQYF.

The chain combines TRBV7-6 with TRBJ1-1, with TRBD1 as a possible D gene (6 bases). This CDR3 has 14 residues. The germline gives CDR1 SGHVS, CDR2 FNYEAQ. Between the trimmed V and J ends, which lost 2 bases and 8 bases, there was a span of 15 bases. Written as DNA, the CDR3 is TGTGCCAGCAGCTTACGGGACACCCAGTCGGAAGCTTTCTTT. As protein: CASSLRDTQSEAFF.

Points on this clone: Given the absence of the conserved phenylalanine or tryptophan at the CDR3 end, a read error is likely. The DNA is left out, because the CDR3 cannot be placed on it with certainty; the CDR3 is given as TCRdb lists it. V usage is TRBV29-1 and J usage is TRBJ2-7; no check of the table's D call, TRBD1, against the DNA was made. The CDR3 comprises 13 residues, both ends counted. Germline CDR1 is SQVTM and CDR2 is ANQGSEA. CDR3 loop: CVLLGQDPFRAAA.